This T cell receptor beta chain was documented in a study of early T cells in non-severe SARS-CoV-2 infection. Study as a whole: Alpha and beta chains were unpaired, from unsorted whole-blood bulk RNA.

Germline V gene sequence: CDR1 DFQATT, CDR2 SNEGSKA (reference sequence). The CDR3 contains 13 residues. Attached unique molecular identifiers marked individual cDNA molecules. One entry per CDR3 protein results from TCRdb running MiXCR on the 5' RACE reads. The repertoire holds tens of thousands of distinct CDR3 sequences, with around 9.9% as singletons. This clonotype was seen a handful of times. Antigen unknown. A read error may account for a junction end that differs from germline. Overall study findings and caveats: Database matching using VDJdb favored anti-spike CD8 responses, with private and CD4 specificities left missing.

The sequence was collected from an adult who was a healthcare worker with PCR-confirmed SARS-CoV-2 infection or an uninfected control (not recorded which). V gene TRBV20-1 combines with J gene TRBJ1-1, with a possible D match to TRBD1 (5 bases). The specimen was whole blood. The CDR3 region is CSARSGGNAEAFF. CDR3 coding DNA: TGCAGTGCTAGAAGTGGGGGGAACGCTGAAGCTTTCTTT.